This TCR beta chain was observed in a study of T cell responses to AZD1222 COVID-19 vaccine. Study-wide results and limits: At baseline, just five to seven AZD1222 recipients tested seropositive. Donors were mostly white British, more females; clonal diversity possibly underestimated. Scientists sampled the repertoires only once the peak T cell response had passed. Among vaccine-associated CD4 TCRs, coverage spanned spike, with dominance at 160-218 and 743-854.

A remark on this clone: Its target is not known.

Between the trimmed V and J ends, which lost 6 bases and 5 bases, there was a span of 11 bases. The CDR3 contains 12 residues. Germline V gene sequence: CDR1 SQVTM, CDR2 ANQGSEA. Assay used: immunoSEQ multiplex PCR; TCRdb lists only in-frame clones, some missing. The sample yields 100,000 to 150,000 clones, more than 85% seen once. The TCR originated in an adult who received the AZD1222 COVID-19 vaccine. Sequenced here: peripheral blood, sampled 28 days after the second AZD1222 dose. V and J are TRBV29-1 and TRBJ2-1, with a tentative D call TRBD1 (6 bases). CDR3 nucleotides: TGCAGCGTACAAACAGGGAACAATGAGCAGTTCTTC. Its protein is CSVQTGNNEQFF.